This T cell receptor (beta chain) originates from a study of neoadjuvant anti-PD-1 for oral cavity cancer. The overall study: Patients without progression received a fourth nivolumab dose around day 43, then surgical resection on days 50-56.

Time point: after neoadjuvant nivolumab, at surgical resection. Findings of the study overall: PBMC Gini-index clonality exceeded responders' in non-responders post-nivolumab.

Some clones are missing from TCRdb's copy, which holds only in-frame ones; the method was immunoSEQ multiplex PCR. The table lists tens of thousands of clones, about 85% of them singletons. As concerns this clone: The antigen is not known.

The sequencing here drew on PBMCs, taken after nivolumab (anti-PD-1) treatment. This sequence originates from a person between 40 and 85 years old with oral cavity squamous cell carcinoma.

CDR3 bases: TGCGCCAGCAGTTCACAGGGGGACGCCGAGCAGTACTTC. Protein product: CASSSQGDAEQYF. This sequence joins TRBV10-1 and TRBJ2-7, with 8 bases aligning to TRBD1. The CDR3 is made up of 13 amino acids. Germline-derived CDR1 and CDR2 are WNHNN and SYGVQD (reference sequence). Losses at the gene ends were 5 bases for V and 6 bases for J; bases not matched to a gene: 6.